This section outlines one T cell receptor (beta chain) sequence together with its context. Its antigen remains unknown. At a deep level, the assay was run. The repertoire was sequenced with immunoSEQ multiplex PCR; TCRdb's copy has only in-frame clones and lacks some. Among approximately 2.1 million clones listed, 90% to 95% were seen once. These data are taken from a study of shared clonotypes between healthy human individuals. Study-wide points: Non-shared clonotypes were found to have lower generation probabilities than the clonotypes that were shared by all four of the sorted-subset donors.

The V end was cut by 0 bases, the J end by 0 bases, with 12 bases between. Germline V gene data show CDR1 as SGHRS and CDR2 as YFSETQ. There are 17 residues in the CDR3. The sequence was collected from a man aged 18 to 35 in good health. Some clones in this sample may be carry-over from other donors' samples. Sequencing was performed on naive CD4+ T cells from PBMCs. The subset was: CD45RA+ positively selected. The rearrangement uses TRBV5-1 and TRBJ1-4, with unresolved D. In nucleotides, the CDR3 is TGCGCCAGCAGCTTGGGGGATTCGCCAGCAACTAATGAAAAACTGTTTTTT. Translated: CASSLGDSPATNEKLFF.